The clone carrying this T cell receptor (beta chain) was detected ten times or more. What it recognizes is unknown. TCR beta libraries were made by quantitative 5'-RACE with molecular barcodes. One entry per CDR3 protein results from TCRdb running MiXCR on the 5' RACE reads. The sample records about 69,000 distinct CDR3 sequences, roughly 5.3% being singletons. Germline assignment: CDR1 SGHRS and CDR2 YFSETQ. The CDR3 consists of 12 residues. V lost 4 bases to trimming and J lost 4 bases, with 8 bases between them. This entry is derived from a study of CD8 T cells in ankylosing spondylitis. Study-level points and caveats: The disease-linked clones had a CD8+ phenotype and low blood frequencies. Seemingly distinctive of ankylosing spondylitis blood was a TCR beta motif formed by eight highly homologous variants. Some of the motif variants had earlier been found in reactive arthritis patients' fluid and blood.

The genes are TRBV5-1 and TRBJ2-5; TRBD2 is a possible D gene (5 bases). The sequenced sample consisted of blood, either unsorted or a sorted T cell fraction (not recorded which). The receptor's source is a male donor with ankylosing spondylitis or in good health (not recorded which). CDR3 amino acids: CASSLEGETQYF. Here the CDR3 DNA reads TGCGCCAGCAGCCTCGAGGGAGAGACCCAGTACTTC.